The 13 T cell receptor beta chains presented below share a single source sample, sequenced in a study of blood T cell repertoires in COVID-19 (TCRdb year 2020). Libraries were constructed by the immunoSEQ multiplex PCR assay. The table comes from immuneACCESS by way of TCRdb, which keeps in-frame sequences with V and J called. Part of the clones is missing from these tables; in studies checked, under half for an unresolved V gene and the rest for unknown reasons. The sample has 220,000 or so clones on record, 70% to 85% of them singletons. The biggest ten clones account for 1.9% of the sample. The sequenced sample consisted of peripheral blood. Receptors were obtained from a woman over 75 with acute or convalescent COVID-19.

CDR3 nucleotide sequence: TGTGCCAGCAGCCCGGGACAGGGCCATCAGCCCCAGCATTTT. Translation gives CASSPGQGHQPQHF. The V gene is TRBV7-8, the J gene TRBJ1-5; 9 bases are shared with TRBD1. V lost 5 bases, J lost 5 bases, and 4 bases stayed unmatched. From germline, CDR1 is SGHVS and CDR2 FQNEAQ. The CDR3 loop spans 14 amino acids.

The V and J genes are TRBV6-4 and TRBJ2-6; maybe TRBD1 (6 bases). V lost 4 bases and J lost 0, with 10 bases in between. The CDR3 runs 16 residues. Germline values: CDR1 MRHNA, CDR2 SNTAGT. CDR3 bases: TGTGCCAGCAGTGGGACAGCAACCTCTGGGGCCAACGTCCTGACTTTC. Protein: CASSGTATSGANVLTF.

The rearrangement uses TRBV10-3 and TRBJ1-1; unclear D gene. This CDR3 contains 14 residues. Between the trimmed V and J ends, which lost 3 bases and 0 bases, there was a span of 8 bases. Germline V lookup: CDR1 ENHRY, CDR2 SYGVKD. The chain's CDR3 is CAISDVHMNTEAFF. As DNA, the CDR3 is TGTGCCATCAGTGACGTACACATGAACACTGAAGCTTTCTTT.

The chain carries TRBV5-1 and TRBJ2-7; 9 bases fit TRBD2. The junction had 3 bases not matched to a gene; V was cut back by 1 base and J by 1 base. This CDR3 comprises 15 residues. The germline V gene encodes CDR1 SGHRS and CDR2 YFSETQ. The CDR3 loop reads CASSLRLAESYEQYF. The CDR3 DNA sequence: TGCGCCAGCAGCTTGCGACTAGCGGAATCCTACGAGCAGTACTTC.

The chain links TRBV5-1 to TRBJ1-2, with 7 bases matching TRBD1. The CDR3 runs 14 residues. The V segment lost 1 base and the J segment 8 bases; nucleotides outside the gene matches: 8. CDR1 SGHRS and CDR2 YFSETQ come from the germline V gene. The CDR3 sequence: CASSLRDGGGGYTF. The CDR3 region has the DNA TGCGCCAGCAGCTTGCGGGACGGAGGGGGCGGCTACACCTTC.

The CDR3 DNA is TGTGCCAGCAGTTACCCTAGCCAAGAGACCCAGTACTTC. It is translated as CASSYPSQETQYF. The rearrangement joins TRBV6-6 to TRBJ2-5; D remains ambiguous. CDR1 and CDR2 from the germline V gene are MNHNY and SVGAGI (reference sequence). CDR3 length: 13 amino acids. V dropped 2 bases and J dropped 1 base, with 5 bases sitting between them.

This chain's CDR3 is CASSQALHGYTF. The CDR3 DNA reads TGTGCCAGCAGCCAAGCACTCCACGGCTACACCTTC. The V and J genes are TRBV3-1 (or the pseudogene TRBV3-2) and TRBJ1-2; D unresolved. Looked up from germline, CDR1 is LGHDT and CDR2 is YNNKEL (reference sequence). The CDR3 sequence is 12 residues long. The V gene lost 1 base and the J gene lost 8 bases, with 8 bases spanning the gap.

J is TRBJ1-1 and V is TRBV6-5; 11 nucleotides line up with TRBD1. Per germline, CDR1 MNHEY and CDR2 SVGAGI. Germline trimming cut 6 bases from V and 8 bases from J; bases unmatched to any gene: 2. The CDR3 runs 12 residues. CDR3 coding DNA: TGTGCCAGCAGGGACAGGGGGCCCGAAGCTTTCTTT. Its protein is CASRDRGPEAFF.

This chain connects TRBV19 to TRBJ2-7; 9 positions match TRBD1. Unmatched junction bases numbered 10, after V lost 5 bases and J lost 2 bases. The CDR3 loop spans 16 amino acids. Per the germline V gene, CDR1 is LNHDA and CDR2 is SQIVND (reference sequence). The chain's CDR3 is CASSAKGRTGAYEQYF. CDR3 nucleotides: TGTGCCAGTAGTGCTAAGGGCCGGACAGGGGCCTACGAGCAGTACTTC. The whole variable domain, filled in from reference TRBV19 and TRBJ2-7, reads DGGITQSPKYLFRKEGQNVTLSCEQNLNHDAMYWYRQDPGQGLRLIYYSQIVNDFQKGDIAEGYSVSREKKESFPLTVTSAQKNPTAFYLCASSAKGRTGAYEQYFGPGTRLTVT.

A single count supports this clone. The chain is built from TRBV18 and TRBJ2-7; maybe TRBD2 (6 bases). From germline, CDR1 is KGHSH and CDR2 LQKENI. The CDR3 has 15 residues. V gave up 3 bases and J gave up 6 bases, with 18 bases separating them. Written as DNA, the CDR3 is TGTGCCAGCTCACCGTCCCGGGACTCCCCAGCCGAGCAGTACTTC. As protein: CASSPSRDSPAEQYF.

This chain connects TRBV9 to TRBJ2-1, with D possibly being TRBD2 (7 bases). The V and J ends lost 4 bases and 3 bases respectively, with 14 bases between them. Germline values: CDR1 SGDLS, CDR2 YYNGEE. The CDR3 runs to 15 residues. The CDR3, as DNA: TGTGCCAGCAGCCCTGAGGGGGGGGTCTACAATGAGCAGTTCTTC. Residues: CASSPEGGVYNEQFF.

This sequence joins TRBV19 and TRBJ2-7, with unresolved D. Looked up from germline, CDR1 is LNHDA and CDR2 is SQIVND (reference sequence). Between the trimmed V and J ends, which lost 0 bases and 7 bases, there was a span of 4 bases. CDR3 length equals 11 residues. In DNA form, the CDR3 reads TGTGCCAGTAGTATAGATCGGGAGCAGTACTTC. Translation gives CASSIDREQYF.

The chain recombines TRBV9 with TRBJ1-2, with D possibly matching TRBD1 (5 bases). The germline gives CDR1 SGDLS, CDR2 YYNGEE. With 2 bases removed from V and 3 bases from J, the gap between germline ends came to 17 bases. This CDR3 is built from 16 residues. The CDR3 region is CASSVIRPGLDYGYTF. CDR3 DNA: TGTGCCAGCAGCGTCATTAGACCGGGACTTGACTATGGCTACACCTTC.